The 28 T cell receptor beta chains in this list originate from one sample, sequenced in a study of cytomegalovirus exposure and HLA in healthy donors. The PCR made use of 60 Vbeta and 13 Jbeta primers. This table comes from immunoSEQ multiplex PCR, and its TCRdb copy is limited to in-frame clones, with some not included. The sample consists of around 120,000 clones, more than 70% of them appearing once. The material sequenced was PBMCs. All receptors come from a man aged 45-65 years in good health and CMV-seronegative.

V usage is TRBV9 and J usage is TRBJ2-6; D unclear. There are 19 residues in the CDR3. Looked up from germline, CDR1 is SGDLS and CDR2 is YYNGEE. V was shortened by 0 bases and J by 0 bases, with 16 bases between the two germline ends. CDR3 bases: TGTGCCAGCAGCGTAGCGACACCCACCGCACTCTCTGGGGCCAACGTCCTGACTTTC. Residues: CASSVATPTALSGANVLTF.

This chain connects TRBV7-7 to TRBJ2-5, with 8 bases that match TRBD1. Germline CDR1 and CDR2: SSHAT and FNYEAQ (reference sequence). V was clipped by 4 bases and J by 2 bases; unmatched bases: 3. CDR3 size: 14 residues. The CDR3 DNA follows: TGTGCCAGCAGCTCCACAGGGGGACAAGAGACCCAGTACTTC. Protein product: CASSSTGGQETQYF.

The chain carries TRBV9 and TRBJ2-7; 9 nucleotides line up with TRBD2. V lost 0 bases to trimming and J lost 0 bases; unmatched junction nucleotides: 1. CDR3 length: 15 amino acids. CDR1 SGDLS and CDR2 YYNGEE come from the germline V gene. CDR3: CASSVGRGGSYEQYF. The CDR3 DNA sequence: TGTGCCAGCAGCGTAGGGCGGGGGGGCTCCTACGAGCAGTACTTC.

This clone occurred a few times. This rearrangement joins TRBV5-1 to TRBJ2-7; a possible D gene is TRBD2 (6 bases). V was cut by 3 bases and J by 5 bases, with 18 bases left in between. The CDR3 has 15 amino acids. Germline V CDR1 and CDR2: SGHRS, YFSETQ. The chain's CDR3 is CASSSDKGGIHEQYF. CDR3 nucleotides: TGCGCCAGCAGCTCAGACAAGGGCGGGATCCACGAGCAGTACTTC.

The chain is built from TRBV9 and TRBJ1-2, with a tentative D call TRBD1 (6 bases). Trimming stripped 0 bases from V and 2 bases from J, with 11 bases between. CDR1 is SGDLS, CDR2 YYNGEE, per germline. The CDR3 sequence is 15 residues long. Here the CDR3 reads CASSVAPGANYGYTF. Here the CDR3 DNA reads TGTGCCAGCAGCGTAGCACCAGGGGCGAACTATGGCTACACCTTC.

The chain recombines TRBV2 with TRBJ2-1, with 9 nucleotides matching TRBD1. Germline V lookup: CDR1 SNHLY, CDR2 FYNNEI. The CDR3 spans 15 residues. Losses at the gene ends were 6 bases for V and 9 bases for J; bases not matched to a gene: 12. DNA for the CDR3: TGTGCCAGCAGCGTGAGACGGGACAGGGAGAGTGAGCAGTTCTTC. Its protein product is CASSVRRDRESEQFF.

This clone has a single count. V usage is TRBV5-4 and J usage is TRBJ2-6; 12 positions agree with TRBD1. J gave up 0 bases and V 4 bases, and 5 bases lay outside the gene matches. The CDR3 is 18 residues long. The V gene's germline CDR1 is SGHNT and CDR2 YYREEE (reference sequence). CDR3 nucleotide sequence: TGTGCCAGCAGCACGGGACAGGGGGCAGCCTCTGGGGCCAACGTCCTGACTTTC. This translates into CASSTGQGAASGANVLTF.

The chain recombines TRBV30 with TRBJ2-7; a weak D match, TRBD1 (6 bases). In germline, CDR1 is GTSNPN, CDR2 SVGIG (reference sequence). The V gene lost 5 bases and the J gene lost 6 bases, with 14 bases spanning the gap. The CDR3 sequence is 12 residues long. The CDR3 sequence: CAWEPRGGEQYF. The CDR3, as DNA: TGTGCCTGGGAGCCTCGAGGGGGCGAGCAGTACTTC.

The chain carries TRBV4-3 and TRBJ2-5, with a tentative D call TRBD2 (5 bases). V was trimmed by 1 base and J by 4 bases, leaving 10 bases between them. The CDR3 consists of 14 residues. Germline CDR1 LGHNA, CDR2 YSLEER. CDR3 sequence reads: CASSQGSSGETQYF. CDR3 DNA sequence: TGCGCCAGCAGCCAAGGGTCGAGCGGAGAGACCCAGTACTTC.

This clone came up once. This chain joins TRBV5-1 and TRBJ2-1, with 9 bases matching TRBD2. V dropped 1 base and J dropped 5; count of bases not matched to a gene: 4. The germline V gene encodes CDR1 SGHRS and CDR2 YFSETQ. The CDR3 length is 15 residues. CDR3 in DNA: TGCGCCAGCAGCTTGTTCGCGGGAGGGGACAATGAGCAGTTCTTC. This translates into CASSLFAGGDNEQFF.

The rearrangement joins TRBV7-6 to TRBJ2-1; 7 bases line up with TRBD2. Germline-derived CDR1 and CDR2 are SGHVS and FNYEAQ. V lost 5 bases, J lost 7 bases, and 11 bases stayed unmatched. The CDR3 is 15 amino acids. The CDR3 reads CASSTSNGGRNEQFF. CDR3 DNA: TGTGCCAGCAGCACGTCTAACGGGGGGAGAAATGAGCAGTTCTTC.

The chain is built from TRBV5-8 and TRBJ1-5; 9 bases map to TRBD1. Germline CDR1 SGHTS, CDR2 YDEGEE. Losses at the gene ends were 5 bases for V and 9 bases for J; bases not matched to a gene: 12. The length of the CDR3 is 15 residues. The CDR3 bases are TGTGCCAGCAGTCCGACCGGGACAGGGATCCGGCCCCAGCATTTT. This gives the protein CASSPTGTGIRPQHF.

J is TRBJ2-1 and V is TRBV28; TRBD2 agrees at 12 bases. Germline V gene lookup returns CDR1 MDHEN and CDR2 SYDVKM. The CDR3 consists of 15 residues. The V gene end was trimmed by 3 bases and the J gene end by 9 bases; junction bases not matched to a gene: 6. CDR3 sequence: CASSLSLAGGPEQFF. CDR3 bases: TGTGCCAGCAGTTTGAGTCTAGCGGGGGGGCCTGAGCAGTTCTTC.

This clone was observed a handful of times. The chain combines TRBV11-2 with TRBJ2-7, with a tentative D call TRBD2 (6 bases). Germline assignment: CDR1 SGHAT and CDR2 FQNNGV. The length of the CDR3 is 16 residues. Trimming took off 0 bases at V and 0 bases at J, with 12 bases between the two ends. CDR3 region: CASSLDIAVSSYEQYF. The CDR3 DNA reads TGTGCCAGCAGCTTAGATATAGCGGTTAGCTCCTACGAGCAGTACTTC.

The chain joins TRBV19 to TRBJ1-2; the D is unclear. CDR1 and CDR2 (germline): LNHDA, SQIVND (reference sequence). Trimming took 3 bases from V and 8 from J, leaving 10 bases between them. The CDR3 runs to 12 residues. CDR3 in DNA: TGTGCCAGTAGTATCCGGGGATGGGGCTACACCTTC. This translates into CASSIRGWGYTF.

This chain connects TRBV7-9 to TRBJ2-7, with 11 bases aligning to TRBD1. The CDR3 loop spans 16 amino acids. V trimming: 3 bases; J trimming: 7 bases; junction bases outside the gene matches: 11. Germline values: CDR1 SEHNR, CDR2 FQNEAQ (reference sequence). The CDR3 nucleotides are TGTGCCAGCAGCTTGGGCCCAGGACAGGGGGCGGGGGAGCAGTACTTC. This translates into CASSLGPGQGAGEQYF.

This clone was seen once. V is TRBV19 and J is TRBJ2-7; weak D call: TRBD1 (6 bases). The germline gives CDR1 LNHDA, CDR2 SQIVND (reference sequence). Trimming cost V 6 bases and J 6 bases, with 9 bases left between them. The length of the CDR3 is 11 residues. Here the CDR3 reads CASSRGSEQYF. In nucleotides, the CDR3 is TGTGCCAGTAGCAGGGGCAGCGAGCAGTACTTC.

The chain is built from TRBV19 and TRBJ2-1; possibly TRBD1 for D (6 bases). Trimming removed 6 bases at V and 3 bases at J, with 18 bases between. Per the germline V gene, CDR1 is LNHDA and CDR2 is SQIVND (reference sequence). This CDR3 is built from 16 residues. This CDR3 is CASRGRGHLDYNEQFF. CDR3 nucleotide sequence: TGTGCCAGTAGGGGAAGGGGACACCTCGACTACAATGAGCAGTTCTTC.

This chain links TRBV10-3 with TRBJ1-4, with 7 bases that match TRBD1. Germline values: CDR1 ENHRY, CDR2 SYGVKD. This CDR3 contains 15 residues. J was trimmed by 3 bases and V by 5 bases; bases with no gene match: 6. The CDR3 DNA reads as TGTGCCATCAGTCCTGAGGGGGCGGCTAATGAAAAACTGTTTTTT. Protein product: CAISPEGAANEKLFF.

The chain recombines TRBV5-6 with TRBJ2-2; 11 positions agree with TRBD2. Germline CDR1 and CDR2: SGHDT and YYEEEE. The V segment lost 4 bases and the J segment 6 bases; nucleotides outside the gene matches: 8. The CDR3 is made up of 16 amino acids. Here the CDR3 reads CASSTTSGRRPGELFF. The CDR3 bases are TGTGCCAGCAGCACCACTAGCGGGAGACGACCCGGGGAGCTGTTTTTT.

This clone has only one observation. The V gene is TRBV25-1, the J gene TRBJ2-7; possible D gene TRBD2, 6 bases. In germline, CDR1 is MGHDK, CDR2 SYGVNS. CDR3 length equals 15 residues. V was shortened by 5 bases and J by 2 bases, with 16 bases between the two germline ends. DNA for the CDR3: TGTGCCAGCAGTCCATGGGGGGACGGACCCTACGAGCAGTACTTC. This codes for CASSPWGDGPYEQYF.

The chain carries TRBV15 and TRBJ2-1; D gene unclear. V lost 2 bases and J 1 base, leaving 3 bases between the germline ends. The germline V gene encodes CDR1 LNHNV and CDR2 YYDKDF (reference sequence). The CDR3 spans 13 residues. CDR3 nucleotide sequence: TGTGCCACCAGCAGATCTTCCTACAATGAGCAGTTCTTC. Amino acid sequence: CATSRSSYNEQFF. Using reference TRBV15 and TRBJ2-1 for the parts outside the CDR3, the full variable domain is DAMVIQNPRYQVTQFGKPVTLSCSQTLNHNVMYWYQQKSSQAPKLLFHYYDKDFNNEADTPDNFQSRRPNTSFCFLDIRSPGLGDTAMYLCATSRSSYNEQFFGPGTRLTVL.

The CDR3 nucleotides read TGTGCCTCGGGACTAGACAGCTACGAGCAGTACTTC. It encodes CASGLDSYEQYF. V and J are TRBV10-3 and TRBJ2-7; 8 bases are shared with TRBD2. J gave up 3 bases and V 11 bases, and 6 bases lay outside the gene matches. The CDR3 contains 12 residues. Per germline, CDR1 ENHRY and CDR2 SYGVKD.

This chain uses TRBV30 with TRBJ2-1; 11 bases are a match to TRBD2. V trimming: 0 bases; J trimming: 6 bases; junction bases outside the gene matches: 4. In germline, CDR1 is GTSNPN, CDR2 SVGIG (reference sequence). This CDR3 is built from 15 residues. This CDR3 reads CAWSVVAGGGNEQFF. The CDR3, as DNA: TGTGCCTGGAGTGTTGTAGCGGGGGGGGGCAATGAGCAGTTCTTC. The full variable domain, its missing parts supplied by reference TRBV30 and TRBJ2-1, is SQTIHQWPATLVQPVGSPLSLECTVEGTSNPNLYWYRQAAGRGLQLLFYSVGIGQISSEVPQNLSASRPQDRQFILSSKKLLLSDSGFYLCAWSVVAGGGNEQFFGPGTRLTVL.

This clone was counted only a few times. The chain has TRBV10-3 and TRBJ2-2; maybe TRBD2 (5 bases). The V gene lost 7 bases and the J gene lost 3 bases, with 12 bases spanning the gap. CDR3 length: 14 amino acids. CDR1 is ENHRY and CDR2 is SYGVKD in the germline V gene. The CDR3 is CAINEEVDTGELFF. The DNA for the CDR3 is TGTGCCATCAACGAGGAGGTTGACACCGGGGAGCTGTTTTTT.

The J gene is TRBJ1-3, the V gene TRBV6-1, with 7 bases fitting TRBD1. Germline lookup yields CDR1 MNHNS and CDR2 SASEGT. This CDR3 has 14 amino acids. V lost 5 bases, J lost 5 bases, and 6 bases stayed unmatched. CDR3 bases: TGTGCCAGCAGTTCCCGGGACAGTAGAAACACCATATATTTT. This encodes CASSSRDSRNTIYF.

The chain recombines TRBV10-3 with TRBJ1-2, with 9 bases lining up with TRBD1. Germline CDR1 is ENHRY and CDR2 is SYGVKD. Losses at the gene ends were 0 bases for V and 3 bases for J; bases not matched to a gene: 8. The CDR3 runs 17 residues. The CDR3 sequence is CAISESGQGDVDYGYTF. CDR3 sequence (DNA): TGTGCCATCAGTGAGTCGGGACAGGGTGACGTTGACTATGGCTACACCTTC.

This clone was seen once. The rearrangement uses TRBV7-9 and TRBJ2-3; no firm D call. V lost 8 bases, J lost 2 bases, and 11 bases lay in between. The CDR3 loop spans 13 amino acids. Germline CDR1 and CDR2: SEHNR and FQNEAQ (reference sequence). The CDR3 DNA reads TGTGCCAGCGTAGCAGAAAACACAGATACGCAGTATTTT. It is translated as CASVAENTDTQYF.